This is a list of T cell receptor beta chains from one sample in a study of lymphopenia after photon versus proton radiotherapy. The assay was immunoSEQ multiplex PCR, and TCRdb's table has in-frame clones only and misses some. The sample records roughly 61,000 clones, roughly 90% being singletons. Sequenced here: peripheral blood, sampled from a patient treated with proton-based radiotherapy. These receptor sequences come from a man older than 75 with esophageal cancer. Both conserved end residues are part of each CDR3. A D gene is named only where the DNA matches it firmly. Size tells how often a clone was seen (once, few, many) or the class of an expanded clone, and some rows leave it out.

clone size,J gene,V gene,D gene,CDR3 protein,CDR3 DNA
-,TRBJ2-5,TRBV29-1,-,CSVGAGAYQETQYF,TGCAGCGTTGGGGCAGGGGCTTACCAAGAGACCCAGTACTTC
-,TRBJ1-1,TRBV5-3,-,CASSLVGISTEAFF,TGTGCCAGCAGCTTGGTCGGGATTTCCACTGAAGCTTTCTTT
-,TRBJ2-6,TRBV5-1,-,CASSWAGAGGANVLTF,TGCGCCAGCAGCTGGGCGGGGGCTGGTGGGGCCAACGTCCTGACTTTC
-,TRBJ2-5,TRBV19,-,CASSIRGETQYF,TGTGCCAGTAGTATACGGGGGGAGACCCAGTACTTC
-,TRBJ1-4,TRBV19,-,CASSIGQNEKLFF,TGTGCCAGTAGTATAGGACAGAATGAAAAACTGTTTTTT
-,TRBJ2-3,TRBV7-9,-,CASSHGRDTQYF,TGTGCCAGCAGCCACGGGCGAGATACGCAGTATTTT
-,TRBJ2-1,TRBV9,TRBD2,CASSVAVGLAGGNEQFF,TGTGCCAGCAGCGTAGCTGTGGGACTAGCGGGGGGGAATGAGCAGTTCTTC
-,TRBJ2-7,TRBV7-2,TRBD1,CASSYQSGTVTYEQYF,TGTGCCAGCAGCTATCAATCCGGGACAGTCACCTACGAGCAGTACTTC
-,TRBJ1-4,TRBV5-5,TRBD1,CASSLEGRGRGNEKLFF,TGTGCCAGCAGCTTGGAGGGCAGGGGGCGCGGTAATGAAAAACTGTTTTTT
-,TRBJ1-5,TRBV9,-,CASSVGYSNQPQHF,TGTGCCAGCAGCGTGGGATATAGCAATCAGCCCCAGCATTTT
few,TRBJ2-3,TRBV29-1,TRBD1,CSVEDGGQENVLADTQYF,TGCAGCGTTGAAGATGGGGGACAGGAAAATGTTCTTGCAGATACGCAGTATTTT
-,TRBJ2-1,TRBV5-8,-,CASRRGGGNYNEQFF,TGTGCCAGCAGACGGGGAGGAGGGAACTACAATGAGCAGTTCTTC
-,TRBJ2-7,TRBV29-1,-,CSEDSTYEQYF,TGCAGCGAGGACTCTACCTACGAGCAGTACTTC
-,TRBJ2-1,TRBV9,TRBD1,CASSARDRGSYNEQFF,TGTGCCAGCAGCGCCAGGGACAGAGGCTCCTACAATGAGCAGTTCTTC
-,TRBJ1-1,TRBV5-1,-,CASSDPGMNTEAFF,TGCGCCAGCAGCGACCCGGGGATGAACACTGAAGCTTTCTTT
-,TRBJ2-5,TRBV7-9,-,CASSPQSWGETQYF,TGTGCCAGCAGCCCCCAGTCGTGGGGAGAGACCCAGTACTTC
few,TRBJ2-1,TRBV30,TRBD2,CAETPSGAELYNEQFF,TGTGCCGAGACCCCTAGCGGGGCGGAGCTCTACAATGAGCAGTTCTTC
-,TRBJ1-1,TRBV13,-,CASSHQGGYTEAFF,TGTGCCAGCAGCCATCAGGGAGGGTACACTGAAGCTTTCTTT
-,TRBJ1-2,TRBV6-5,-,CASSYSPLLFNYGYTF,TGTGCCAGCAGTTATTCCCCCTTGCTCTTTAACTATGGCTACACCTTC
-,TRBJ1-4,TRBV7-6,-,CASSDSAGRKLFF,TGTGCCAGCAGCGACTCGGCCGGGAGAAAACTGTTTTTT
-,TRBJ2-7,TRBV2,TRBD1,CASSETWTGGFNEQYF,TGTGCCAGCAGTGAAACGTGGACAGGGGGCTTCAACGAGCAGTACTTC
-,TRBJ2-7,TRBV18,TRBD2,CASSQELAGAEEQYF,TGTGCCAGCTCACAGGAGTTAGCGGGAGCTGAAGAGCAGTACTTC
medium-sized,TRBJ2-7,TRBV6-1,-,CASSEGEEGNEQYF,TGTGCCAGCAGTGAAGGGGAGGAGGGTAACGAGCAGTACTTC
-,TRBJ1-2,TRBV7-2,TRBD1,CASSLWTGGSANYGYTF,TGTGCCAGCAGCTTATGGACAGGGGGGTCAGCTAACTATGGCTACACCTTC
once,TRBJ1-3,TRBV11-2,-,CASSLDGGPGNTIYF,TGTGCCAGCAGCTTAGACGGCGGGCCTGGAAACACCATATATTTT
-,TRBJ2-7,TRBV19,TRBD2,CASSIAASGSVDEQYF,TGTGCCAGTAGTATTGCGGCTAGCGGGAGTGTGGACGAGCAGTACTTC
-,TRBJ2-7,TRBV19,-,CASNPGGASYEQYF,TGTGCCAGTAACCCGGGGGGCGCATCCTACGAGCAGTACTTC
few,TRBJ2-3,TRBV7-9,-,CASSLWRRSTDTQYF,TGTGCCAGCAGCTTATGGCGGCGGAGCACAGATACGCAGTATTTT
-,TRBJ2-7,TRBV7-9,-,CASSLVSGASYEQYF,TGTGCCAGCAGCTTAGTTTCGGGGGCTAGCTACGAGCAGTACTTC
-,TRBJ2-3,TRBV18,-,CASSPTGFADTQYF,TGTGCCAGCTCGCCTACAGGGTTCGCAGATACGCAGTATTTT
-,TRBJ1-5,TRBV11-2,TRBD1,CASSYGTGLQPQHF,TGTGCCAGCAGCTACGGGACAGGGCTTCAGCCCCAGCATTTT
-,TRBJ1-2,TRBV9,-,CASTGPQGVLGYTF,TGTGCCAGCACCGGCCCACAGGGAGTTCTTGGCTACACCTTC
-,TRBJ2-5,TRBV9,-,CASSVGGTQETQYF,TGTGCCAGCAGCGTAGGGGGTACGCAAGAGACCCAGTACTTC
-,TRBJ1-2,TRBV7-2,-,CASSLDSIGDYGYTF,TGTGCCAGCAGCTTGGACAGCATCGGGGACTATGGCTACACCTTC
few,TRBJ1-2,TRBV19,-,CASSQGYGYTF,TGTGCCAGTAGTCAGGGGTATGGCTACACCTTC
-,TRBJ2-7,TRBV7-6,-,CASSPMASQGSYEQYF,TGTGCCAGCAGCCCTATGGCCTCACAGGGAAGCTACGAGCAGTACTTC
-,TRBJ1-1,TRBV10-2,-,CASRSIRGDTEAFF,TGCGCCAGCAGATCAATTAGGGGCGACACTGAAGCTTTCTTT
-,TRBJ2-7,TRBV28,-,CASSFYSRGTYEQYF,TGTGCCAGCAGTTTTTATTCAAGGGGCACCTACGAGCAGTACTTC
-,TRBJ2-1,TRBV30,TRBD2,CAWQLAGGPGGEQFF,TGTGCCTGGCAGTTAGCGGGAGGGCCTGGGGGTGAGCAGTTCTTC
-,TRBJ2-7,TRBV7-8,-,CASSLGHTYEQYF,TGTGCCAGCAGCTTGGGACACACCTACGAGCAGTACTTC
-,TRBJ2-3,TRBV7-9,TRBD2,CASSSGTISTDTQYF,TGTGCCAGCTCCTCCGGGACTATAAGCACAGATACGCAGTATTTT
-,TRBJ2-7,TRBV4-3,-,CASSQDLLPYEQYF,TGCGCCAGCAGCCAAGATCTACTTCCCTACGAGCAGTACTTC
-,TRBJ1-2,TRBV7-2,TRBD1,CASVDRGQNGYTF,TGTGCCAGCGTCGACAGGGGGCAGAATGGCTACACCTTC
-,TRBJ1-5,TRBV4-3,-,CASSQGHPYSNQPQHF,TGCGCCAGCAGCCAAGGACACCCTTATAGCAATCAGCCCCAGCATTTT
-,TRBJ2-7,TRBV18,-,CASSPPGGTRGEQYF,TGTGCCAGCTCACCACCGGGCGGGACAAGGGGCGAGCAGTACTTC